The sequence of this T cell receptor beta chain was determined in a study of vaccination effects on CD4 cells after COVID-19. Study outcomes and limitations: Vaccine- and infection-induced clones showed marked clonal contraction late following vaccination.

Germline CDR1 MNHNS, CDR2 SASEGT. V lost 2 bases, J lost 8 bases, and 5 bases stayed unmatched. The CDR3 covers 14 residues. Profiled with immunoSEQ multiplex PCR; TCRdb holds only in-frame clones, not every one. The data contain 50,000 or so clones, about 74% of them seen just once; the ten biggest clones take up under 5.5%. Concerning this clone: Its antigen is undetermined.

The authors isolated CD4+ T cells after 10 days of culture. The person's infection with SARS-CoV-2, confirmed by PCR, took place between March and December 2020. Participants got two doses of BNT162b2 or mRNA-1273 vaccine. This sequence originates from a human donor who had a prior SARS-CoV-2 infection. The V call is TRBV6-1, the J call TRBJ1-5; 8 bases fit TRBD1. The starting material was CD4+ T cells from PBMCs cultured without peptide, obtained after COVID-19 vaccination. Here the CDR3 DNA reads TGTGCCAGCAGTGAACAGGGGGCTTGGGAGCCCCAGCATTTT. It specifies CASSEQGAWEPQHF.